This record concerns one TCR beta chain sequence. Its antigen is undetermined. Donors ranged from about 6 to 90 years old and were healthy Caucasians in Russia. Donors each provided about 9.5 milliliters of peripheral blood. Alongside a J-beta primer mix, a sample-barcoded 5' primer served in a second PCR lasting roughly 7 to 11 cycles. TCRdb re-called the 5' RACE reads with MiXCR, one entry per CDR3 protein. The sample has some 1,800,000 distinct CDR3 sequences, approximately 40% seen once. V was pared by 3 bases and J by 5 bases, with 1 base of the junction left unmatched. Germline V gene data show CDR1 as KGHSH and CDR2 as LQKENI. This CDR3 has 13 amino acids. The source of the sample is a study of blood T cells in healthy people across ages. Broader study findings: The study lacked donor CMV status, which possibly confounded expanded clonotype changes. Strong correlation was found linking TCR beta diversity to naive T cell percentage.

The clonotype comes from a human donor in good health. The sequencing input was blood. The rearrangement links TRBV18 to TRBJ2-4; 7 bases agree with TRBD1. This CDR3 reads CASSPQGENIQYF. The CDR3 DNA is TGTGCCAGCTCACCCCAGGGGGAAAACATTCAGTACTTC.